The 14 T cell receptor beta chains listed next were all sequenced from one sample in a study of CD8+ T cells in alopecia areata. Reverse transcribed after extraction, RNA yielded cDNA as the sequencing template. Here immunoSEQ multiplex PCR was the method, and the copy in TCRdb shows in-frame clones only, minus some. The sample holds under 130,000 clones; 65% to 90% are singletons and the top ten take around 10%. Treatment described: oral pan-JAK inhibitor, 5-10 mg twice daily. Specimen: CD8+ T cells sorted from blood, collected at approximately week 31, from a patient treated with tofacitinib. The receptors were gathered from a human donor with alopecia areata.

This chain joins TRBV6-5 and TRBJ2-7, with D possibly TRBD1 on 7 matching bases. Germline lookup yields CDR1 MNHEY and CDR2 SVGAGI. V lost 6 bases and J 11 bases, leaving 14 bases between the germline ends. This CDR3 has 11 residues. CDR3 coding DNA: TGTGCCAGCAGCCATGACAGGGAGGAGTACTTC. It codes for CASSHDREEYF.

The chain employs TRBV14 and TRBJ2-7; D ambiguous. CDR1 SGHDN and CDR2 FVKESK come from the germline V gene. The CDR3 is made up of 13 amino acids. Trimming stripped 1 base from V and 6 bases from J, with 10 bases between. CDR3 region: CASSQVPGSEQYF. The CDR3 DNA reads TGTGCCAGCAGCCAAGTGCCGGGTTCCGAGCAGTACTTC.

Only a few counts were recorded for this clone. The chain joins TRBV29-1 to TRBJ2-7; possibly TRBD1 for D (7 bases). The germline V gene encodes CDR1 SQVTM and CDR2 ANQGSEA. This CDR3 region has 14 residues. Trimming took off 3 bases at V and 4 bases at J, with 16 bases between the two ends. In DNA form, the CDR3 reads TGCAGCGTTGAGTGGAGGGGGCGTCATTACGAGCAGTACTTC. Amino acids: CSVEWRGRHYEQYF.

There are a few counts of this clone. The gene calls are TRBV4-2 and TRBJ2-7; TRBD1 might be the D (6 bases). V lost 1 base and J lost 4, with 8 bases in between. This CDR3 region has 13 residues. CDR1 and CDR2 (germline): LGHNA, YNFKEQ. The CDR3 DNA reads TGTGCCAGCAGCCAAGTCCAGGGGTACGAGCAGTACTTC. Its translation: CASSQVQGYEQYF.

The CDR3 coding sequence is TGTGCCTGTCCCCTAGCGGACACAGATACGCAGTATTTT. It encodes CACPLADTDTQYF. This chain uses TRBV30 with TRBJ2-3; the match to TRBD2 covers 7 bases. CDR1 is GTSNPN, CDR2 SVGIG, per germline (reference sequence). The J segment lost 2 bases and the V segment lost 6 bases, leaving 5 bases of the junction unmatched. CDR3 length equals 13 residues.

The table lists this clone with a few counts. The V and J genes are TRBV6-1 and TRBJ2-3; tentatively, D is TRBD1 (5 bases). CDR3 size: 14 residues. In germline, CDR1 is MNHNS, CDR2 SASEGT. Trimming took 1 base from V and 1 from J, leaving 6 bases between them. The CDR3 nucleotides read TGTGCCAGCAGTGAAGAAGGGGGCACAGATACGCAGTATTTT. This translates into CASSEEGGTDTQYF.

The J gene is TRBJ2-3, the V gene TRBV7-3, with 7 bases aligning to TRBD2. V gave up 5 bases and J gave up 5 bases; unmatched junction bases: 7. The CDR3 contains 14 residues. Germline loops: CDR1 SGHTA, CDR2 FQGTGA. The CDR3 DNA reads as TGTGCCAGCAGCCCCACGGGGGGAGAAGATACGCAGTATTTT. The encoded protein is CASSPTGGEDTQYF.

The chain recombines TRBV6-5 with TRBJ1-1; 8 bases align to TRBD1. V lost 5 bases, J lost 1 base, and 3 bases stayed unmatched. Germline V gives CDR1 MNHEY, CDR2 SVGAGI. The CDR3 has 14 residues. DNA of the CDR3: TGTGCCAGCAGTAACACAGGGGGGAACACTGAAGCTTTCTTT. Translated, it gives CASSNTGGNTEAFF.

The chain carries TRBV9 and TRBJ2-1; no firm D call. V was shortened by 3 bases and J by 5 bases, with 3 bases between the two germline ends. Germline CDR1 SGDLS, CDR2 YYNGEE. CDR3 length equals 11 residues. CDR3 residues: CASSGNNEQFF. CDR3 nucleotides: TGTGCCAGCAGCGGCAACAATGAGCAGTTCTTC.

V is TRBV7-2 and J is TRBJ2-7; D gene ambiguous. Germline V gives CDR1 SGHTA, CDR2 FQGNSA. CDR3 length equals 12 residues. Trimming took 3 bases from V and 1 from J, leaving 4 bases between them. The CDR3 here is CASSFPSYEQYF. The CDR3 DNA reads TGTGCCAGCAGCTTCCCTTCCTACGAGCAGTACTTC.

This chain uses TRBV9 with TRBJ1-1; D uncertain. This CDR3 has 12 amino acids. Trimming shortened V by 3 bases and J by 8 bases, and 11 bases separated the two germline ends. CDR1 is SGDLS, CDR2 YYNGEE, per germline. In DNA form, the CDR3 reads TGTGCCAGCAGCGGACTTCATCCCGAAGCTTTCTTT. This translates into CASSGLHPEAFF.

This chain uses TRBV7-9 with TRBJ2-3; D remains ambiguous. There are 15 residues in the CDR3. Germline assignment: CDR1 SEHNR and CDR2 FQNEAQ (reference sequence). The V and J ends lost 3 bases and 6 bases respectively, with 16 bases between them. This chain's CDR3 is CASSFLTGVVDTQYF. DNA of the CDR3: TGTGCCAGCAGCTTCCTGACTGGGGTCGTGGATACGCAGTATTTT.

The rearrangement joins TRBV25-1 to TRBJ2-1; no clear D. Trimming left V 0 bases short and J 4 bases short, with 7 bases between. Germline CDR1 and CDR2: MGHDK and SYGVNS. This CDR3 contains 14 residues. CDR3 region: CASSEYSSYNEQFF. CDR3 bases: TGTGCCAGCAGTGAATATTCAAGTTACAATGAGCAGTTCTTC.

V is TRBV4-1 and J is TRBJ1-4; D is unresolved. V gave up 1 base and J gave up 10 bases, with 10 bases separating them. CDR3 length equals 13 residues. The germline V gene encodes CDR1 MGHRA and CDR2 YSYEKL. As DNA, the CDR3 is TGCGCCAGCAGCCAAGTTGGCGTCCCAAAACTGTTTTTT. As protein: CASSQVGVPKLFF.